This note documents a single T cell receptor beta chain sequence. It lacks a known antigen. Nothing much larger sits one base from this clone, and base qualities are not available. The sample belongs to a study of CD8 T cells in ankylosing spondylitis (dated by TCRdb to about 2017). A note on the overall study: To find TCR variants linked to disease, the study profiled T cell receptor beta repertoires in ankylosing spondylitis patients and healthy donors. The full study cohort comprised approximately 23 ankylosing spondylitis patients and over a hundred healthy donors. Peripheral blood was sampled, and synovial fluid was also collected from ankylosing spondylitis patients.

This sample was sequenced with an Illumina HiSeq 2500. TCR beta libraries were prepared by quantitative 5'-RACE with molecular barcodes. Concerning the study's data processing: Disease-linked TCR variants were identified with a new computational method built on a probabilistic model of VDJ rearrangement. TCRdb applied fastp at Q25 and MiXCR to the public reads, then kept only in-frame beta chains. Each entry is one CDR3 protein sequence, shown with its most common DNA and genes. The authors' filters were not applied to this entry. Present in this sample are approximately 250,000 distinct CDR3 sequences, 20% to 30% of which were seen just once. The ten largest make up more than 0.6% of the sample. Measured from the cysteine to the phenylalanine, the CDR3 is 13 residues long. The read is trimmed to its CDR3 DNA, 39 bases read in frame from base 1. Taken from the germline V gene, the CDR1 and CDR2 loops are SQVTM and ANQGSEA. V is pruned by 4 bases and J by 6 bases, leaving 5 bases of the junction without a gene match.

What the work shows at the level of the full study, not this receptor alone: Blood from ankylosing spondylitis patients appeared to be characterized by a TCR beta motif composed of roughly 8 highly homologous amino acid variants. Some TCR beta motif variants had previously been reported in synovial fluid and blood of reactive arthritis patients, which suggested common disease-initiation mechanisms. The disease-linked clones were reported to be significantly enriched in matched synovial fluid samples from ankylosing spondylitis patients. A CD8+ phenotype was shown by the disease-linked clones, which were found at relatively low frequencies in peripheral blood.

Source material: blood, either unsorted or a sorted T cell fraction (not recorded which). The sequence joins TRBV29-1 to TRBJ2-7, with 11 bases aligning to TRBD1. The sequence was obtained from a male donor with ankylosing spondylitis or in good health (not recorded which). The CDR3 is CSVAGTGGSEQYF. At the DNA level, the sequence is TGCAGCGTTGCGGGGACAGGGGGAAGCGAGCAGTACTTC.